This is a list of T cell receptor beta chains from one sample in a study of OX40 agonist ivuxolimab in advanced cancers. The data were produced by immunoSEQ multiplex PCR, yet TCRdb's version contains in-frame clones alone and is incomplete. This sample has around 79,000 clones, with 91% found just once. The starting material was CD4+ or CD8+ T cells sorted from blood, obtained in a trial of the OX40 agonist ivuxolimab. These receptors originate from an adult with an advanced solid tumor such as melanoma, head and neck, liver or kidney cancer. The CDR3 runs from the conserved cysteine through the conserved F or W. Fields, in order: V gene, CDR3 protein.

v_call: TRBV6-1; cdr3_aa: CASSEPGQSSYNEQFF
v_call: TRBV5-6; cdr3_aa: CASNPGGSQNIQYF
v_call: TRBV2; cdr3_aa: CASSERTGGSVYGYTF
v_call: TRBV7-2; cdr3_aa: CASSLTGTRPQDEQYF
v_call: TRBV6-1; cdr3_aa: CASSDRGSGELFF
v_call: TRBV7-2; cdr3_aa: CASSLLGQGDNEKLFF
v_call: TRBV30; cdr3_aa: CAERQGLGTEAFF
v_call: TRBV5-4; cdr3_aa: CASRLAGVRGTGELFF
v_call: TRBV4-2; cdr3_aa: CASSRETSATYEQYF
v_call: TRBV7-2; cdr3_aa: CASSLGRDKGRVAFF
v_call: TRBV7-2; cdr3_aa: CASTRTGGLTEAFF
v_call: TRBV19; cdr3_aa: CASSIRTLGNTEAFF
v_call: TRBV9; cdr3_aa: CASSVGGQEETQYF
v_call: TRBV18; cdr3_aa: CASSLRTSAYTGELFF
v_call: TRBV4-1; cdr3_aa: CASSQGHGYGYTF
v_call: TRBV6-6; cdr3_aa: CASSRTSGSYEQYF
v_call: TRBV11-3; cdr3_aa: CASSLNRAQVDEQYF
v_call: TRBV9; cdr3_aa: CASSVNSGGPGETQYF
v_call: TRBV4-2; cdr3_aa: CASSQDGQLTGLAAGELFF
v_call: TRBV4-3; cdr3_aa: CASSHTDRVMTEAFF
v_call: TRBV5-1; cdr3_aa: CASSSGTGRRETQYF
v_call: TRBV5-4; cdr3_aa: CASSPGLAGGTSNTGELFF
v_call: TRBV7-8; cdr3_aa: CASSLNPDRASPDTQYF
v_call: TRBV18; cdr3_aa: CASSPWTSRDEQFF
v_call: TRBV10-2; cdr3_aa: CATLQTGEGETQYF
v_call: TRBV10-2; cdr3_aa: CATATSGGFSYNEQFF
v_call: TRBV13; cdr3_aa: CASSLGFSLDEQYF
v_call: TRBV30; cdr3_aa: CAWSLTGGEQYF
v_call: TRBV5-1; cdr3_aa: CASSPDLTGYGYTF
v_call: TRBV5-5; cdr3_aa: CASRLHTDTQYF
v_call: TRBV11-1; cdr3_aa: CASSLGQPRQTQYF